This passage covers 28 T cell receptor beta chains from one sample sequenced in a study of spatial heterogeneity in lung cancer (dated by TCRdb to between 2018 and 2020). General study outcomes and caveats: The number of expanded intratumoral alpha and beta TCRs correlated with the tumor nonsynonymous mutation count.

The sample's time point label, decoded: sample taken at primary tumor resection. Their target antigens are unknown. Library construction relied on 5' RACE. Sequenced on a NextSeq 500. TCRdb reworked the public reads: Q25 trimming with fastp, MiXCR clone assembly, productive beta chains retained. Rows are unified per CDR3 protein, each entry keeping the most common DNA and genes. The sample data list thousands of distinct CDR3 sequences, and about a tenth of these were observed just once. The top ten hold 10% to 15% of the sample. The sequenced sample was lung tumor tissue, obtained at surgery. These TCRs come from a female donor with early-stage non-small cell lung cancer.

This clonotype qualifies as medium-sized (0.01 to 0.1%). The chain has TRBV7-2 and TRBJ2-1, with 16 nucleotides matching TRBD2. The CDR3 is made up of 22 amino acids. CDR1 and CDR2 from the germline V gene are SGHTA and FQGNSA. With 5 bases clipped from V and 0 bases from J, the junction kept 16 bases outside the gene matches. This CDR3 reads CASSPGLGLAGGPGSSYNEQFF. The CDR3 nucleotides read TGTGCCAGCAGCCCTGGTTTGGGACTAGCGGGGGGGCCTGGGAGCTCCTACAATGAGCAGTTCTTC.

This clonotype was counted between two and nine times. This chain links TRBV6-2 or TRBV6-3 with TRBJ2-1; 8 bases agree with TRBD2. Germline V gene data show CDR1 as MNHEY and CDR2 as SVGEGT. Trimming removed 7 bases from V and 10 bases from J; junction bases left unmatched: 9. This CDR3 contains 13 residues. The CDR3 region is CASKRSGLDEQFF. The CDR3 region has the DNA TGTGCCAGCAAAAGATCGGGACTAGACGAGCAGTTCTTC.

This clonotype was observed at least ten times. This sequence joins TRBV6-2 or TRBV6-3 and TRBJ2-2; unclear D gene. Germline-derived CDR1 and CDR2 are MNHEY and SVGEGT. The CDR3 has 12 amino acids. V was trimmed by 7 bases and J by 1 base, leaving 4 bases between them. The CDR3 sequence: CASNQNTGELFF. The CDR3 DNA reads TGTGCCAGCAATCAGAACACCGGGGAGCTGTTTTTT.

This clonotype has at least ten counts. The chain links TRBV12-3 or TRBV12-4 to TRBJ1-1, with D unclear. V lost 4 bases and J 3 bases, leaving 12 bases between the germline ends. The CDR3 is made up of 14 amino acids. The CDR3 DNA follows: TGTGCCAGCAGTTATGTCCCCGAGTACACTGAAGCTTTCTTT. It yields the protein CASSYVPEYTEAFF.

This clonotype was observed a handful of times. V and J are TRBV7-3 and TRBJ2-1, with TRBD1 identical over 11 bases. In germline, CDR1 is SGHTA, CDR2 FQGTGA. This CDR3 has 14 residues. V shed 5 bases, J shed 15 bases, and the junction held 12 bases outside the gene matches. The DNA of the CDR3 is TGTGCCAGCAGCCCCCTCGGACAGGGGGCTAGTTTGTTCTTC. As protein: CASSPLGQGASLFF. The full variable domain, completed using reference TRBV7-3 and TRBJ2-1, is GAGVSQTPSNKVTEKGKYVELRCDPISGHTALYWYRQSLGQGPEFLIYFQGTGAADDSGLPNDRFFAVRPEGSVSTLKIQRTERGDSAVYLCASSPLGQGASLFFGPGTRLTVL.

This clonotype ranks as medium-sized. DNA of the CDR3: TGTGCCAGTTCAGGGGGCGCGGATGGCTACACCTTC. It yields the protein CASSGGADGYTF. The chain uses TRBV6-5 and TRBJ1-2; TRBD1 matches 8 bases. Germline V gene data show CDR1 as MNHEY and CDR2 as SVGAGI. The CDR3 has 12 amino acids. With V trimmed by 9 bases and J by 6 bases, 6 bases remained unmatched.

V and J are TRBV4-1 and TRBJ1-5; 8 nucleotides match TRBD1. Trimming took 4 bases from V and 6 from J; bases not matched to a gene: 11. Germline V gene sequence: CDR1 MGHRA, CDR2 YSYEKL. The CDR3 runs to 16 residues. CDR3 in DNA: TGCGCCAGCAGCCGGGACCGGACAGGGTGGGGTCAGCCCCAGCATTTT. Translation: CASSRDRTGWGQPQHF.

The chain uses TRBV20-1 and TRBJ2-5; no clear D. Trimming left V 3 bases short and J 5 bases short, with 7 bases between. The CDR3 runs 11 residues. CDR1 and CDR2 (germline): DFQATT, SNEGSKA (reference sequence). Here the CDR3 DNA reads TGCAGTGCTAGTTATGTGGAGACCCAGTACTTC. Translated: CSASYVETQYF.

This chain links TRBV5-1 with TRBJ1-4, with D uncertain. Per germline, CDR1 SGHRS and CDR2 YFSETQ. The V and J ends lost 5 bases and 4 bases respectively, with 9 bases between them. The CDR3 sequence is 13 residues long. CDR3: CASRPMNNEKLFF. The CDR3 DNA reads as TGCGCCAGCAGGCCGATGAATAATGAAAAACTGTTTTTT.

In its sample, this clonotype is medium-sized. The rearrangement uses TRBV12-3 or TRBV12-4 and TRBJ2-5; D call uncertain. Trimming took off 5 bases at V and 6 bases at J, with 13 bases between the two ends. The CDR3 is 13 residues long. The CDR3 bases are TGTGCCAGCAGTCCGAAGGAAAAAAAGACCCAGTACTTC. Its translation is CASSPKEKKTQYF.

In its sample, this clonotype is large. The chain links TRBV6-6 to TRBJ1-5, with a tentative D call TRBD1 (5 bases). The CDR3 loop spans 16 amino acids. Germline CDR1 is MNHNY and CDR2 is SVGAGI (reference sequence). V dropped 7 bases and J dropped 5 bases, with 21 bases sitting between them. The CDR3 nucleotides read TGTGCCAGCACCATTCAGGCCGGGGGTCCCTATCAGCCCCAGCATTTT. It translates to CASTIQAGGPYQPQHF.

Judged by abundance, this clonotype is medium-sized. CDR3 protein: CASSPRGQSSTGELFF. CDR3 bases: TGTGCCAGCTCACCCCGCGGACAGTCGAGCACCGGGGAGCTGTTTTTT. The chain combines TRBV18 with TRBJ2-2; D perhaps matches TRBD1 (6 bases). The V gene lost 3 bases and the J gene lost 4 bases, with 15 bases spanning the gap. Germline V gene data show CDR1 as KGHSH and CDR2 as LQKENI. This CDR3 has 16 residues.

This clonotype qualifies as medium-sized. V gene TRBV4-2 combines with J gene TRBJ2-2; the D is unclear. The CDR3 is made up of 13 amino acids. Looked up from germline, CDR1 is LGHNA and CDR2 is YNFKEQ. V was cut by 0 bases and J by 6 bases, with 5 bases left in between. The CDR3 nucleotides read TGTGCCAGCAGCCAAGACGGTCCCGGGGAGCTGTTTTTT. Protein product: CASSQDGPGELFF.

This chain links TRBV29-1 with TRBJ1-2; the D gene is possibly TRBD1 (5 bases). The CDR3 loop spans 12 amino acids. Looked up from germline, CDR1 is SQVTM and CDR2 is ANQGSEA. Trimming took 7 bases from V and 1 from J, leaving 10 bases between them. CDR3 region: CSAAGINYGYTF. The DNA for the CDR3 is TGCAGCGCCGCAGGGATTAACTATGGCTACACCTTC.

This clonotype was detected a few times. V is TRBV4-3 and J is TRBJ2-7, with TRBD2 matching 8 bases. The CDR3 runs 14 residues. J was trimmed by 7 bases and V by 1 base; bases with no gene match: 6. Germline CDR1 LGHNA, CDR2 YSLEER. Here the CDR3 reads CASSQASGYGEQYF. The CDR3 DNA reads TGCGCCAGCAGCCAAGCTAGCGGGTATGGGGAGCAGTACTTC.

By share, this clonotype ranks as medium-sized (0.01 to 0.1%). This chain links TRBV3-1 with TRBJ2-4; D uncertain. V was shortened by 3 bases and J by 9 bases, with 18 bases between the two germline ends. CDR3 length: 15 amino acids. Germline V lookup: CDR1 LGHDT, CDR2 YNNKEL (reference sequence). CDR3 sequence (DNA): TGTGCCAGCAGCCAGTCCCACTCTAGTTGGGGCATTCAGTACTTC. Translating it yields CASSQSHSSWGIQYF.

By share, this clonotype counts as medium-sized (0.01 to 0.1%). This chain links TRBV18 with TRBJ2-1, with 9 bases matching TRBD2. The CDR3 sequence is 15 residues long. The V segment lost 6 bases and the J segment 5 bases; nucleotides outside the gene matches: 8. The germline V gene has CDR1 KGHSH and CDR2 LQKENI. The chain's CDR3 is CASSKLLAGNNEQFF. The DNA of the CDR3 is TGTGCCAGCTCGAAGCTTCTAGCGGGGAACAATGAGCAGTTCTTC.

The V gene is TRBV3-1, the J gene TRBJ2-6, with D unresolved. Germline V gene lookup returns CDR1 LGHDT and CDR2 YNNKEL (reference sequence). This CDR3 is built from 15 residues. V shed 1 base and J shed 1 base, with 5 bases lying between them. CDR3 sequence reads: CASSQGQSGANVLTF. The CDR3 DNA is TGTGCCAGCAGCCAAGGCCAGTCTGGGGCCAACGTCCTGACTTTC. Drawing the rest from reference TRBV3-1 and TRBJ2-6, the complete variable domain is DTAVSQTPKYLVTQMGNDKSIKCEQNLGHDTMYWYKQDSKKFLKIMFSYNNKELIINETVPNRFSPKSPDKAHLNLHINSLELGDSAVYFCASSQGQSGANVLTFGAGSRLTVL.

By sample fraction, this clonotype is medium-sized. The rearrangement links TRBV6-2 or TRBV6-3 to TRBJ2-7, with 9 positions matching TRBD2. The CDR3 covers 15 residues. The V segment lost 5 bases and the J segment 3 bases; nucleotides outside the gene matches: 8. Germline lookup yields CDR1 MNHEY and CDR2 SVGEGT. CDR3 sequence: CASSDRLAGIYEQYF. CDR3 DNA sequence: TGTGCCAGCAGTGATCGTCTAGCGGGGATCTACGAGCAGTACTTC.

Remarks on this clonotype: A junction end diverges from the germline sequence, so it may reflect a read error. CDR3 sequence reads: CASRLAGVVTDTQYF. As DNA, the CDR3 is TGTGCCAGCAGGTTAGCGGGGGTTGTGACAGATACGCAGTATTTT. The rearrangement uses TRBV7-8 and TRBJ2-3; 9 bases agree with TRBD2. Per the germline V gene, CDR1 is SGHVS and CDR2 is FQNEAQ. This CDR3 has 15 amino acids. Full variable domain (missing parts from reference TRBV7-8 and TRBJ2-3): GAGVSQSPRYKVAKRGQDVALRCDPISGHVSLFWYQQALGQGPEFLTYFQNEAQLDKSGLPSDRFFAERPEGSVSTLKIQRTQQEDSAVYLCASRLAGVVTDTQYFGPGTRLTVL.

This clonotype has only a few counts. The J gene is TRBJ2-4, the V gene TRBV5-6; TRBD1 matches at 8 bases. The CDR3 is 14 amino acids. J lost 5 bases, V lost 0 bases, and 1 base had no gene match. The germline V gene has CDR1 SGHDT and CDR2 YYEEEE. The CDR3 loop reads CASSLAGGENIQYF. CDR3 sequence (DNA): TGTGCCAGCAGCTTGGCAGGGGGCGAAAACATTCAGTACTTC.

V is TRBV4-1 and J is TRBJ2-3, with D unclear. This CDR3 contains 13 residues. Germline V gene lookup returns CDR1 MGHRA and CDR2 YSYEKL. V lost 0 bases and J 4 bases, leaving 5 bases between the germline ends. The CDR3 reads CASSQENADTQYF. The CDR3 DNA reads TGCGCCAGCAGCCAAGAAAACGCAGATACGCAGTATTTT.

This clonotype was picked up many times. V is TRBV7-8 and J is TRBJ1-3; no definite D call. CDR1 is SGHVS and CDR2 is FQNEAQ in the germline V gene. V was shortened by 5 bases and J by 4 bases, with 21 bases between the two germline ends. CDR3 size: 17 residues. CDR3 protein: CASSPLSTFGWGNTIYF. The CDR3 DNA sequence: TGTGCCAGCAGCCCCCTATCTACATTCGGGTGGGGAAACACCATATATTTT. Full variable domain (rest looked up from reference TRBV7-8 and TRBJ1-3): GAGVSQSPRYKVAKRGQDVALRCDPISGHVSLFWYQQALGQGPEFLTYFQNEAQLDKSGLPSDRFFAERPEGSVSTLKIQRTQQEDSAVYLCASSPLSTFGWGNTIYFGEGSWLTVV.

This clonotype is judged medium-sized. The chain is built from TRBV7-2 and TRBJ1-5; maybe TRBD1 (5 bases). This CDR3 region has 14 residues. Germline V gives CDR1 SGHTA, CDR2 FQGNSA. Trimming removed 6 bases from V and 5 bases from J, with 14 bases in between. The CDR3 region has the DNA TGTGCCAGCAGTTGGGACGGGAGGGATCAGCCCCAGCATTTT. It yields the protein CASSWDGRDQPQHF.

By proportion, this clonotype is medium-sized. The chain carries TRBV30 and TRBJ1-1; D remains unclear. Germline assignment: CDR1 GTSNPN and CDR2 SVGIG (reference sequence). The CDR3 covers 14 residues. V was cut by 2 bases and J by 0 bases, with 10 bases left in between. CDR3 in amino acids: CAWSPSLMNTEAFF. The CDR3 DNA reads as TGTGCCTGGAGTCCTTCTCTCATGAACACTGAAGCTTTCTTT.

By share of the sample, this clonotype is medium-sized. The chain is built from TRBV29-1 and TRBJ2-1; perhaps D is TRBD1 or TRBD2 (5 bases each). Germline V gene sequence: CDR1 SQVTM, CDR2 ANQGSEA. The CDR3 is 15 residues long. V dropped 7 bases and J dropped 4 bases, with 20 bases sitting between them. CDR3 sequence: CSAEGQYEKYNEQFF. The CDR3, as DNA: TGCAGCGCCGAGGGGCAGTACGAAAAATACAATGAGCAGTTCTTC.

This clonotype is termed medium-sized. The chain links TRBV7-2 to TRBJ2-3; 10 bases fit TRBD2. This CDR3 is 14 amino acids long. Germline-derived CDR1 and CDR2 are SGHTA and FQGNSA. J gave up 4 bases and V 5 bases, and 3 bases lay outside the gene matches. CDR3 protein: CASSPGTSADTQYF. As DNA, the CDR3 is TGTGCCAGCAGCCCGGGGACTAGCGCAGATACGCAGTATTTT. The full variable domain, in which reference TRBV7-2 and TRBJ2-3 provide the parts outside the CDR3, is GAGVSQSPSNKVTEKGKDVELRCDPISGHTALYWYRQSLGQGLEFLIYFQGNSAPDKSGLPSDRFSAERTGGSVSTLTIQRTQQEDSAVYLCASSPGTSADTQYFGPGTRLTVL.

This clonotype was counted between two and nine times. This chain connects TRBV27 to TRBJ1-2; D unclear. Trimming removed 2 bases at V and 3 bases at J, with 10 bases between. The CDR3 totals 14 residues. Germline lookup yields CDR1 MNHEY and CDR2 SMNVEV (reference sequence). The CDR3 loop is CASSLDVRYYGYTF. CDR3 in DNA: TGTGCCAGCAGTTTAGATGTCAGATACTATGGCTACACCTTC.